This TCR beta chain originates from a study of blood T cell repertoires in COVID-19. About the study: Samples taken during acute and convalescent COVID-19 were collected in the United States, Italy and Spain. PBMCs, B-cell-depleted T cells, or T cells provided the cDNA or gDNA that made up the material.

This clone was detected only once. The protocol was immunoSEQ multiplex PCR, while the TCRdb copy is restricted to in-frame clones and leaves out a portion. The sample has 110,000 to 150,000 clones; 81% are singletons. J was trimmed by 4 bases and V by 9 bases; bases with no gene match: 6. The V gene's germline CDR1 is KGHDR and CDR2 SFDVKD. This CDR3 has 14 residues. This TCR was sampled from a human donor in a cohort sampled during active COVID-19. The sequenced sample was peripheral blood. This rearrangement joins TRBV24-1 to TRBJ2-3, with 10 nucleotides matching TRBD1. In DNA form, the CDR3 reads TGTGCCACCGCCGGGACAGGGGTCGCAGATACGCAGTATTTT. Residues: CATAGTGVADTQYF.